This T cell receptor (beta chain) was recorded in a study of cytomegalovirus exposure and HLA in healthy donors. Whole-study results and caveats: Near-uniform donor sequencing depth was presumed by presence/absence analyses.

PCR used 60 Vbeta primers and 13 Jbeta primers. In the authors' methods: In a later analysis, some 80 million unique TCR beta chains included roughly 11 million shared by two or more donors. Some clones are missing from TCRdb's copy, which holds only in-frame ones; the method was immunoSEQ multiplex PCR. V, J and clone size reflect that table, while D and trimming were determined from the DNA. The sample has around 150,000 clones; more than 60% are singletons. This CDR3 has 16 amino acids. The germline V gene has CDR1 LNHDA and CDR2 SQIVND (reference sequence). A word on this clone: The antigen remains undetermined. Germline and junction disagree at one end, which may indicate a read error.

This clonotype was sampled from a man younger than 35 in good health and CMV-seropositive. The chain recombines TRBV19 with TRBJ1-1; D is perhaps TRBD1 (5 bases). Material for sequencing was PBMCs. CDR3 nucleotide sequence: TGTGCCAGCAGTACCATGACAGACCGGTCGAACACTGAAGCTTTCTTT. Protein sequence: CASSTMTDRSNTEAFF.